The 27 T cell receptor beta chains below were found in one sample sequenced in a study of cytomegalovirus exposure and HLA in healthy donors. The repertoire was sequenced with immunoSEQ multiplex PCR; TCRdb's copy has only in-frame clones and lacks some. The repertoire consists of some 170,000 clones, with roughly 90% occurring once and the leading ten covering approximately 10%. Material: PBMCs. The receptors derive from a woman aged 18-29 years in good health and CMV-seropositive.

This chain uses TRBV7-3 with TRBJ2-2; no clear D. From germline, CDR1 is SGHTA and CDR2 FQGTGA. Trimming left V 1 base short and J 1 base short, with 13 bases between. The CDR3 has 17 amino acids. The DNA for the CDR3 is TGTGCCAGCAGCTTAAGGTTGGCGGTTGGGAACACCGGGGAGCTGTTTTTT. Translating gives CASSLRLAVGNTGELFF.

This sequence joins TRBV29-1 and TRBJ1-2, with TRBD1 as a possible D gene (5 bases). With 7 bases removed from V and 4 bases from J, the gap between germline ends came to 19 bases. CDR3 length equals 14 residues. Germline V gives CDR1 SQVTM, CDR2 ANQGSEA. The CDR3 DNA is TGCAGCGCCTTCCTGGAGGGGTCGGGCTATGGCTACACCTTC. Its protein product is CSAFLEGSGYGYTF.

This chain connects TRBV7-9 to TRBJ2-5, with 10 bases identical to TRBD2. Trimming cost V 4 bases and J 5 bases; bases outside gene matches: 10. This CDR3 region has 16 residues. Germline V lookup: CDR1 SEHNR, CDR2 FQNEAQ (reference sequence). CDR3: CASSSGLAGVRETQYF. The CDR3 DNA is TGTGCCAGCAGCTCAGGGCTAGCGGGAGTTAGGGAGACCCAGTACTTC.

CDR3 sequence (DNA): TGTGCCAGCAGTTTAGGGGCCTATTACAATGAGCAGTTCTTC. It translates to CASSLGAYYNEQFF. The chain recombines TRBV27 with TRBJ2-1, with D possibly TRBD1 on 5 matching bases. V was trimmed by 2 bases and J by 4 bases, leaving 9 bases between them. The CDR3 sequence is 14 residues long. From germline, CDR1 is MNHEY and CDR2 SMNVEV (reference sequence).

The V gene is TRBV5-1, the J gene TRBJ1-1; D might be TRBD1 (6 bases). The CDR3 sequence is 14 residues long. Germline CDR1 is SGHRS and CDR2 is YFSETQ. Trimming pared 4 bases from V and 1 base from J, leaving 11 bases between. The CDR3 spells CASSLLQGNTEAFF. The CDR3, as DNA: TGCGCCAGCAGCCTCTTACAGGGGAACACTGAAGCTTTCTTT.

The chain employs TRBV9 and TRBJ1-1, with D uncertain. This CDR3 spans 15 amino acids. Germline V CDR1 and CDR2: SGDLS, YYNGEE. Trimming cost V 0 bases and J 1 base, with 10 bases left between them. The CDR3 sequence is CASSVAGHSNTEAFF. CDR3 nucleotide sequence: TGTGCCAGCAGCGTAGCAGGCCACTCGAACACTGAAGCTTTCTTT.

The chain carries TRBV9 and TRBJ1-3; 7 nucleotides match TRBD1. The CDR3 has 15 residues. Per germline, CDR1 SGDLS and CDR2 YYNGEE. V was clipped by 1 base and J by 4 bases; unmatched bases: 5. CDR3 sequence: CASSVSGTDGNTIYF. CDR3 DNA sequence: TGTGCCAGCAGCGTATCCGGGACAGACGGAAACACCATATATTTT. Full variable domain (rest looked up from reference TRBV9 and TRBJ1-3): DSGVTQTPKHLITATGQRVTLRCSPRSGDLSVYWYQQSLDQGLQFLIQYYNGEERAKGNILERFSAQQFPDLHSELNLSSLELGDSALYFCASSVSGTDGNTIYFGEGSWLTVV.

CDR3 coding DNA: TGCGCCAGCAGCCGGACTCGGGTAGCGGGATACTACGAGCAGTACTTC. As protein: CASSRTRVAGYYEQYF. V gene TRBV4-1 combines with J gene TRBJ2-7; TRBD2 matches 8 bases. The CDR3 runs to 16 residues. With V trimmed by 4 bases and J by 3 bases, 11 bases remained unmatched. Per the germline V gene, CDR1 is MGHRA and CDR2 is YSYEKL.

As to this clone: The sample contains more than one DNA sequence encoding this CDR3. This chain connects TRBV5-1 to TRBJ2-7, with unresolved D. Trimming left V 0 bases short and J 7 bases short, with 5 bases between. The CDR3 has 11 amino acids. The germline CDR1 and CDR2 sequences are SGHRS and YFSETQ. The CDR3 bases are TGCGCCAGCAGCTTGGACCGGGAGCAGTACTTC. It translates to CASSLDREQYF.

The chain couples TRBV13 to TRBJ1-2; D perhaps matches TRBD1 (5 bases). With 0 bases removed from V and 6 bases from J, the gap between germline ends came to 11 bases. The CDR3 loop spans 14 amino acids. Germline V CDR1 and CDR2: PRHDT, FYEKMQ (reference sequence). In DNA form, the CDR3 reads TGTGCCAGCAGCTTAGGCGGAGGGGTGGATGGCTACACCTTC. Amino acids: CASSLGGGVDGYTF.

The chain links TRBV5-4 to TRBJ1-1; TRBD1 matches 9 bases. The CDR3 is 15 amino acids. The germline V gene encodes CDR1 SGHNT and CDR2 YYREEE (reference sequence). Germline trimming cut 4 bases from V and 3 bases from J; bases unmatched to any gene: 7. CDR3 DNA: TGTGCCAGCAGCCCTGGGACAGGGAGGGACACTGAAGCTTTCTTT. Translating gives CASSPGTGRDTEAFF.

The V gene is TRBV27, the J gene TRBJ2-5; TRBD2 agrees at 8 bases. J lost 2 bases, V lost 1 base, and 12 bases had no gene match. Germline CDR1 MNHEY, CDR2 SMNVEV (reference sequence). The length of the CDR3 is 18 residues. The CDR3 sequence is CASSLYRMGERGQETQYF. CDR3 DNA sequence: TGTGCCAGCAGTTTATATCGCATGGGCGAGCGGGGGCAAGAGACCCAGTACTTC.

The chain combines TRBV2 with TRBJ2-7; D ambiguous. V was clipped by 2 bases and J by 0 bases, with 8 bases between them. The germline CDR1 and CDR2 sequences are SNHLY and FYNNEI. CDR3 length equals 14 residues. The CDR3 sequence: CASSEWANSYEQYF. CDR3 bases: TGTGCCAGCAGTGAATGGGCTAACTCCTACGAGCAGTACTTC.

This clone was counted once. V is TRBV29-1 and J is TRBJ1-2; D is unclear. CDR1 is SQVTM and CDR2 is ANQGSEA in the germline V gene. The V and J ends lost 2 bases and 5 bases respectively, with 15 bases between them. The CDR3 length is 14 residues. The CDR3 sequence is CSVEPVHRPYGYTF. The CDR3 DNA follows: TGCAGCGTTGAACCTGTCCACAGACCATATGGCTACACCTTC.

The chain uses TRBV5-1 and TRBJ2-7, with TRBD2 identical over 10 bases. This CDR3 comprises 19 residues. Trimming took 4 bases from V and 6 from J; bases not matched to a gene: 22. CDR1 SGHRS and CDR2 YFSETQ come from the germline V gene. CDR3 bases: TGCGCCAGCAGCCTACGGGACAGGCGCCTAGCGGGAGCAGGGGGCGAGCAGTACTTC. Amino acid sequence: CASSLRDRRLAGAGGEQYF.

This clone came up a few times. Written as DNA, the CDR3 is TGTGCCAGCAGTGGCCGGGGACAGGGGTATGGCTACACCTTC. This translates into CASSGRGQGYGYTF. The chain links TRBV27 to TRBJ1-2; 10 bases agree with TRBD1. Trimming at V came to 5 bases and at J to 5 bases, leaving 5 bases not matched to a gene. Per germline, CDR1 MNHEY and CDR2 SMNVEV (reference sequence). CDR3 length: 14 amino acids.

This rearrangement joins TRBV5-4 to TRBJ1-2; 7 nucleotides line up with TRBD1. Germline V gene lookup returns CDR1 SGHNT and CDR2 YYREEE (reference sequence). With 2 bases clipped from V and 2 bases from J, the junction kept 3 bases outside the gene matches. This CDR3 is built from 14 residues. This CDR3 is CASSFYRGNYGYTF. The CDR3 bases are TGTGCCAGCAGCTTCTACAGGGGCAACTATGGCTACACCTTC.

The genes are TRBV11-2 and TRBJ2-2, with a tentative D call TRBD2 (6 bases). The CDR3 is 15 amino acids. Germline V gives CDR1 SGHAT, CDR2 FQNNGV. Trimming removed 6 bases from V and 2 bases from J, with 13 bases in between. CDR3 DNA: TGTGCCAGCAGGCCCGGGACTCCCAACACCGGGGAGCTGTTTTTT. This codes for CASRPGTPNTGELFF.

The chain carries TRBV6-1 and TRBJ2-1; 9 bases are shared with TRBD2. The V and J ends lost 4 bases and 5 bases, in that order; junction bases with no gene match: 3. The germline CDR1 and CDR2 sequences are MNHNS and SASEGT. The CDR3 has 14 amino acids. The CDR3 loop is CASSAGLADNEQFF. The DNA of the CDR3 is TGTGCCAGCAGTGCGGGACTAGCTGACAATGAGCAGTTCTTC.

The chain combines TRBV9 with TRBJ2-7; D may be TRBD1 (5 bases). V was clipped by 0 bases and J by 5 bases, with 15 bases between them. The CDR3 extends over 15 amino acids. CDR1 is SGDLS, CDR2 YYNGEE, per germline. This chain's CDR3 is CASSVAVGRVHEQYF. The CDR3, as DNA: TGTGCCAGCAGCGTAGCGGTTGGCAGGGTCCACGAGCAGTACTTC. Supplemented by reference TRBV9 and TRBJ2-7, the full variable domain reads DSGVTQTPKHLITATGQRVTLRCSPRSGDLSVYWYQQSLDQGLQFLIQYYNGEERAKGNILERFSAQQFPDLHSELNLSSLELGDSALYFCASSVAVGRVHEQYFGPGTRLTVT.

The chain has TRBV4-1 and TRBJ1-5; TRBD1 matches at 7 bases. Per germline, CDR1 MGHRA and CDR2 YSYEKL. With 4 bases clipped from V and 1 base from J, the junction kept 7 bases outside the gene matches. The CDR3 is 16 residues long. The CDR3 DNA reads TGCGCCAGCAGCCCTCGACAGGGTTGGAGCAATCAGCCCCAGCATTTT. This encodes CASSPRQGWSNQPQHF.

The chain uses TRBV29-1 and TRBJ2-4; D might be TRBD2 (5 bases). Germline V gives CDR1 SQVTM, CDR2 ANQGSEA. The CDR3 is 13 residues long. The CDR3 region has the DNA TGCAGTGTACACCGGGATGACAAAAACATTCAGTACTTC. As protein: CSVHRDDKNIQYF.

The rearrangement uses TRBV29-1 and TRBJ1-1, with TRBD1 matching over 7 bases. The CDR3 has 16 amino acids. The V gene end was trimmed by 6 bases and the J gene end by 4 bases; junction bases not matched to a gene: 17. Germline V lookup: CDR1 SQVTM, CDR2 ANQGSEA. CDR3 region: CSVGADRRGLRTEAFF. The CDR3 DNA sequence: TGCAGCGTCGGCGCAGATCGTAGGGGGCTCCGCACTGAAGCTTTCTTT.

The chain employs TRBV7-6 and TRBJ2-7; 13 bases agree with TRBD2. This CDR3 is 16 amino acids long. With V trimmed by 4 bases and J by 5 bases, 8 bases remained unmatched. Per the germline V gene, CDR1 is SGHVS and CDR2 is FNYEAQ. In nucleotides, the CDR3 is TGTGCCAGCAGCTCGGGACTAGCGGGATTATACCACGAGCAGTACTTC. Its protein is CASSSGLAGLYHEQYF.

The chain is built from TRBV9 and TRBJ2-3; possibly TRBD2 for D (5 bases). The V gene lost 4 bases and the J gene lost 4 bases, with 22 bases spanning the gap. The CDR3 is made up of 17 amino acids. The germline CDR1 and CDR2 sequences are SGDLS and YYNGEE. The CDR3 sequence: CASSPPLGRVEADTQYF. CDR3 nucleotides: TGTGCCAGCAGCCCCCCACTCGGGCGTGTGGAGGCAGATACGCAGTATTTT.

The chain uses TRBV4-2 and TRBJ2-1; D is uncertain. Germline CDR1 LGHNA, CDR2 YNFKEQ. Deletions cut 3 bases from V and 5 bases from J, with 14 bases between. This CDR3 is built from 15 residues. CDR3 sequence (DNA): TGTGCCAGCAGCCAGCCCTTCTCACGGGACAATGAGCAGTTCTTC. It translates to CASSQPFSRDNEQFF.

The rearrangement joins TRBV10-3 to TRBJ1-4; 9 nucleotides match TRBD1. Looked up from germline, CDR1 is ENHRY and CDR2 is SYGVKD. V was clipped by 3 bases and J by 3 bases; unmatched bases: 2. The CDR3 covers 15 residues. CDR3 region: CAISEQGAANEKLFF. The CDR3 DNA is TGTGCCATCAGTGAACAGGGGGCTGCTAATGAAAAACTGTTTTTT.